The rows below give T cell receptor beta chains drawn from one sample of a study of blood T cell repertoires in COVID-19. Produced via immunoSEQ multiplex PCR; TCRdb's table is partial and in-frame only. The sample lists approximately 310,000 clones; roughly 90% were seen once. Sequenced sample: PBMCs or T cells enriched from blood (not recorded which). These receptors all stem from a man in his sixties who had recovered from COVID-19. Both conserved end residues are part of each CDR3. D genes are given only for firm matches. Clone sizes are given selectively: once, few, many, or a class where the clone is expanded.

J | size | D | V | CDR3 | DNA
TRBJ1-5 | - | - | TRBV28 | CASSLWGTGGNQPQHF | TGTGCCAGCAGTTTATGGGGAACTGGGGGGAATCAGCCCCAGCATTTT
TRBJ2-7 | - | - | TRBV6-5 | CASSPQGYEQYF | TGTGCCAGCAGTCCACAGGGCTACGAGCAGTACTTC
TRBJ1-1 | - | - | TRBV18 | CASSQGQGMNTEAFF | TGTGCCAGCTCACAAGGGCAGGGGATGAACACTGAAGCTTTCTTT
TRBJ2-2 | - | - | TRBV5-1 | CASSGSRGTGELFF | TGCGCCAGCAGCGGGAGCAGGGGTACAGGGGAGCTGTTTTTT
TRBJ2-7 | - | - | TRBV5-1 | CASSRNRVLSYEQYF | TGCGCCAGCAGCCGTAACAGGGTGCTATCCTACGAGCAGTACTTC
TRBJ1-1 | - | TRBD1 | TRBV19 | CASSIVQGGDTEAFF | TGTGCCAGTAGTATAGTCCAGGGGGGTGACACTGAAGCTTTCTTT
TRBJ1-4 | - | - | TRBV19 | CASSISTSTNEKLFF | TGTGCCAGTAGTATCTCGACATCAACTAATGAAAAACTGTTTTTT
TRBJ2-1 | - | - | TRBV19 | CASSIPSNEQFF | TGTGCCAGTAGTATTCCCTCCAATGAGCAGTTCTTC
TRBJ2-5 | - | TRBD1 | TRBV28 | CASSTGQQEETQYF | TGTGCCAGCAGCACGGGACAGCAGGAAGAGACCCAGTACTTC
TRBJ2-3 | - | - | TRBV5-6 | CASSLAFTDTQYF | TGTGCCAGCAGCTTGGCGTTTACAGATACGCAGTATTTT
TRBJ2-5 | - | - | TRBV5-1 | CASSLGPGQETQYF | TGCGCCAGCAGCTTGGGGCCGGGGCAAGAGACCCAGTACTTC
TRBJ1-1 | - | TRBD1 | TRBV14 | CASSHRGRGTEAFF | TGTGCCAGCAGCCACAGGGGGCGCGGCACTGAAGCTTTCTTT
TRBJ1-5 | - | - | TRBV5-6 | CASSRTGTHSNQPQHF | TGTGCCAGCAGCAGGACCGGGACACATAGCAATCAGCCCCAGCATTTT
TRBJ2-7 | - | - | TRBV11-2 | CASSLGYENDEQYF | TGTGCCAGCAGCTTAGGGTACGAGAACGACGAGCAGTACTTC
TRBJ2-7 | - | TRBD1 | TRBV18 | CASSTGQGGEQYF | TGTGCCAGCTCAACGGGACAGGGGGGCGAGCAGTACTTC
TRBJ2-2 | - | - | TRBV5-4 | CASGSGLNTGELFF | TGTGCCAGCGGGTCAGGACTGAACACCGGGGAGCTGTTTTTT
TRBJ1-2 | once | TRBD1 | TRBV5-1 | CASSSPDRAYGYTF | TGCGCCAGCAGTTCACCCGACAGGGCTTATGGCTACACCTTC
TRBJ2-1 | - | - | TRBV3-1/TRBV3-2 | CASSPSNLALSSYNEQFF | TGTGCCAGCAGCCCCTCGAATCTAGCGCTAAGCTCCTACAATGAGCAGTTCTTC
TRBJ2-5 | once | - | TRBV3-1/TRBV3-2 | CASSRRASQETQYF | TGTGCCAGCAGCCGGCGGGCTAGTCAAGAGACCCAGTACTTC
TRBJ2-3 | few | TRBD2 | TRBV29-1 | CSVQGSPAGGPTDTQYF | TGCAGCGTGCAGGGGTCCCCGGCGGGAGGCCCCACAGATACGCAGTATTTT
TRBJ2-7 | many | TRBD1 | TRBV19 | CASSSRDRGDEQYF | TGTGCCAGTAGTTCCCGGGACAGGGGCGACGAGCAGTACTTC
TRBJ2-7 | - | - | TRBV19 | CASSIYRDSEQYF | TGTGCCAGTAGTATATACCGAGACAGCGAGCAGTACTTC
TRBJ1-5 | - | - | TRBV18 | CASSLYQPKTGTGNQPQHF | TGTGCCAGCTCCTTATATCAGCCCAAAACAGGGACGGGCAATCAGCCCCAGCATTTT
TRBJ2-3 | - | - | TRBV18 | CASSPDSGTDTQYF | TGTGCCAGCTCACCCGATTCGGGCACAGATACGCAGTATTTT
TRBJ1-3 | - | - | TRBV7-2 | CASSLARSWAATSGNTIYF | TGTGCCAGCAGCTTAGCCCGCAGTTGGGCAGCTACCTCTGGAAACACCATATATTTT
TRBJ1-5 | - | TRBD1 | TRBV18 | CASLPPVGQGADQPQHF | TGTGCCAGCTTACCACCGGTAGGTCAGGGGGCGGATCAGCCCCAGCATTTT
TRBJ1-2 | - | TRBD1 | TRBV7-3 | CASSPGGDRGVGYTF | TGTGCCAGCAGCCCGGGAGGAGACAGGGGGGTTGGCTACACCTTC
TRBJ2-7 | - | TRBD2 | TRBV4-2 | CASSRTGGPVEQYF | TGTGCCAGCAGCCGCACGGGAGGGCCAGTCGAGCAGTACTTC
TRBJ2-1 | - | TRBD1 | TRBV4-1 | CASRGTGSYNEQFF | TGCGCCAGCAGAGGGACAGGCTCCTACAATGAGCAGTTCTTC
TRBJ1-4 | few | TRBD1 | TRBV9 | CASSAPRTGSEKLFF | TGTGCCAGCAGCGCGCCGAGGACAGGGTCTGAAAAACTGTTTTTT
TRBJ2-5 | - | - | TRBV9 | CASSVGEPYQETQYF | TGTGCCAGCAGCGTAGGGGAGCCGTACCAAGAGACCCAGTACTTC
TRBJ1-6 | - | - | TRBV6-5 | CASSYKGRVSPLHF | TGTGCCAGCAGTTACAAGGGGAGGGTTTCACCCCTCCACTTT
TRBJ1-1 | - | - | TRBV25-1 | CASSEGLGAVNTEAFF | TGTGCCAGCAGTGAAGGGTTGGGAGCCGTGAACACTGAAGCTTTCTTT
TRBJ1-3 | - | - | TRBV15 | CATSRGESGETIYF | TGTGCCACCAGCAGAGGGGAGTCTGGGGAGACCATATATTTT
TRBJ1-3 | - | - | TRBV7-2 | CASSLVHRAGNTIYF | TGTGCCAGCAGCTTGGTCCACAGGGCTGGAAACACCATATATTTT
TRBJ1-4 | - | TRBD1 | TRBV7-9 | CASSLQGAGTNEKLFF | TGTGCCAGCAGCCTACAGGGGGCTGGTACTAATGAAAAACTGTTTTTT
TRBJ2-7 | few | TRBD2 | TRBV5-8 | CASRPLAGSLQYF | TGTGCCAGCAGACCTCTAGCGGGGTCTTTGCAGTACTTC
TRBJ2-2 | - | TRBD2 | TRBV5-1 | CASSFSLGLADGGELFF | TGCGCCAGCAGCTTCTCCTTGGGACTAGCGGACGGGGGGGAGCTGTTTTTT
TRBJ2-7 | - | TRBD1 | TRBV27 | CASSLSRTGGYEQYF | TGTGCCAGCAGTTTATCCCGGACAGGGGGCTACGAGCAGTACTTC
TRBJ2-2 | - | - | TRBV29-1 | CSVEKVRRGSNTGELFF | TGCAGCGTTGAAAAAGTGCGCAGGGGCTCCAACACCGGGGAGCTGTTTTTT
TRBJ1-2 | - | - | TRBV3-1/TRBV3-2 | CASSHGLAGGYGYTF | TGTGCCAGCAGCCACGGCCTGGCAGGAGGCTATGGCTACACCTTC